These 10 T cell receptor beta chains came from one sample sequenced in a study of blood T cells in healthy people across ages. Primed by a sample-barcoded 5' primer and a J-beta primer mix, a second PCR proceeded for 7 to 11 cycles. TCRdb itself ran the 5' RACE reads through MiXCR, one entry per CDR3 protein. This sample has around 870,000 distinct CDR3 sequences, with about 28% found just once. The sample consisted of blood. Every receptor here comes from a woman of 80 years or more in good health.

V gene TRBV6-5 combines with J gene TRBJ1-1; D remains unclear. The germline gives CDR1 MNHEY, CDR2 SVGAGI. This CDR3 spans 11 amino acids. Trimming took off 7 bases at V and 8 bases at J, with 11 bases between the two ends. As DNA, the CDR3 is TGTGCCAGCATGGAACGGGGAGAAGCTTTCTTT. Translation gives CASMERGEAFF.

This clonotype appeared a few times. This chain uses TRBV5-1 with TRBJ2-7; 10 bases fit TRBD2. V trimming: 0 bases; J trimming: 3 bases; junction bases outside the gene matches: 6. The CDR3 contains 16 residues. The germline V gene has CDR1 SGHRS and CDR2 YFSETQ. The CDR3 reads CASSLDMGTSDYEQYF. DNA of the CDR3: TGCGCCAGCAGCTTGGATATGGGGACTAGCGACTACGAGCAGTACTTC.

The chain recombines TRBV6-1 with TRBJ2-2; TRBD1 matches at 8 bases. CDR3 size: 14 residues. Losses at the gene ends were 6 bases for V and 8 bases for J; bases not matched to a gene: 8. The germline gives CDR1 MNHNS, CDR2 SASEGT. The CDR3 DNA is TGTGCCAGCAGGGCAACAGGGGGAGGTGGGGAGCTGTTTTTT. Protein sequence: CASRATGGGGELFF.

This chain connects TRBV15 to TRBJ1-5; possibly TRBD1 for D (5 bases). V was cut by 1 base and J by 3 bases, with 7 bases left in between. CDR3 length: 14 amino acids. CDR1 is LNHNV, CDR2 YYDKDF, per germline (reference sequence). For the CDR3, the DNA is TGTGCCACCAGCAGAGGACAGAACAATCAGCCCCAGCATTTT. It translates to CATSRGQNNQPQHF. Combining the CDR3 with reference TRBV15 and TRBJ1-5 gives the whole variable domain DAMVIQNPRYQVTQFGKPVTLSCSQTLNHNVMYWYQQKSSQAPKLLFHYYDKDFNNEADTPDNFQSRRPNTSFCFLDIRSPGLGDTAMYLCATSRGQNNQPQHFGDGTRLSIL.

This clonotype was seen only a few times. Here the CDR3 reads CASNQGLNYGYTF. The CDR3 DNA follows: TGTGCCAGCAACCAGGGACTGAACTATGGCTACACCTTC. This chain links TRBV28 with TRBJ1-2; a weak D match, TRBD1 (5 bases). CDR1 is MDHEN, CDR2 SYDVKM, per germline. CDR3 size: 13 residues. Trimming shortened V by 7 bases and J by 2 bases, and 11 bases separated the two germline ends.

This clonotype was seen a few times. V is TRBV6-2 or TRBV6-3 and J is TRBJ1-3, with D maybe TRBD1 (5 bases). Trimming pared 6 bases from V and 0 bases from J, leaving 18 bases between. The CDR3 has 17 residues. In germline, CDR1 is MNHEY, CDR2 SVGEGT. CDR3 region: CASSSGTPIRSGNTIYF. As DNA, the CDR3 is TGTGCCAGCAGCTCCGGGACCCCTATCCGCTCTGGAAACACCATATATTTT.

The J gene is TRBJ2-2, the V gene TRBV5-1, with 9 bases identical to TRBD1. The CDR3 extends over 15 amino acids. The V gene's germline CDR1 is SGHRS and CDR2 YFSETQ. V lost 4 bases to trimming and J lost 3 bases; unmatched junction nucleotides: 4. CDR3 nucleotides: TGCGCCAGCAGCGTACGGACAGGGGACACCGGGGAGCTGTTTTTT. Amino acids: CASSVRTGDTGELFF.

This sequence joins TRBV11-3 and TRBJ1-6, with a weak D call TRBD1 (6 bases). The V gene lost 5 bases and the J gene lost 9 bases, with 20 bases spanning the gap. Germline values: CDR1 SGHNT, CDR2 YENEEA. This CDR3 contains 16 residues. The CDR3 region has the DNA TGTGCCAGCAGCCCAGGGACATGGGAGAGGGGTTCACCCCTCCACTTT. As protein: CASSPGTWERGSPLHF.

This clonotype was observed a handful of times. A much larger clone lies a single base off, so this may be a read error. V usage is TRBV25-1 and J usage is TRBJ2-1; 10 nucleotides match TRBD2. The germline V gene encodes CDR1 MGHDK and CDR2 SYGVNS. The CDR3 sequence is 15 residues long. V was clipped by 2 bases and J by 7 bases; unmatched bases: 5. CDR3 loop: CASSERAGGPNEQFF. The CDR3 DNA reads TGTGCCAGCAGTGAACGAGCGGGGGGGCCTAATGAGCAGTTCTTC.

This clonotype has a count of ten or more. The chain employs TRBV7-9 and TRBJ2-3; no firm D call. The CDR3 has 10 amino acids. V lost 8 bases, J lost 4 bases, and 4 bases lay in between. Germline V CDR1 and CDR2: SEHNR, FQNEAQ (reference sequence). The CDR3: CASGADTQYF. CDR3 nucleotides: TGTGCCAGCGGAGCAGATACGCAGTATTTT.